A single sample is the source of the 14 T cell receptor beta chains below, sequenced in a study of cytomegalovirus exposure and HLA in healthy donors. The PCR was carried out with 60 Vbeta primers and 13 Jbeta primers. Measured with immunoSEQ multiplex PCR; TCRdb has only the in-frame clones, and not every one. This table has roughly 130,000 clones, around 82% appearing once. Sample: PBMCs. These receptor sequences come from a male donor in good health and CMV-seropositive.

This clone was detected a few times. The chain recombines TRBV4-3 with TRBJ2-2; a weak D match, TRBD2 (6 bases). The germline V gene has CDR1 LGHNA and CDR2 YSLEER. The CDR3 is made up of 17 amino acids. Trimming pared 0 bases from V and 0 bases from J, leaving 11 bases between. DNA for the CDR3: TGCGCCAGCAGCCAAGATCAGCGGGCCGCGAACACCGGGGAGCTGTTTTTT. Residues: CASSQDQRAANTGELFF.

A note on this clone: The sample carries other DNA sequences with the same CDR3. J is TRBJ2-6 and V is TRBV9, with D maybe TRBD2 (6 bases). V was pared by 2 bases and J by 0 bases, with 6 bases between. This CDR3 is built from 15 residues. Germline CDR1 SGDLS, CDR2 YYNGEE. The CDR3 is CASSVGSSGANVLTF. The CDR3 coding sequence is TGTGCCAGCAGCGTCGGGAGCTCTGGGGCCAACGTCCTGACTTTC.

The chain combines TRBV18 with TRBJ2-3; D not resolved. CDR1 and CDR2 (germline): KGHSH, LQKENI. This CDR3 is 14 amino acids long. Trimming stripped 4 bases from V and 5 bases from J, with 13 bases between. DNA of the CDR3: TGTGCCAGCTCACTAGAAAGTCTTCGAGATACGCAGTATTTT. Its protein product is CASSLESLRDTQYF. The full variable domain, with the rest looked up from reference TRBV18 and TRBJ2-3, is NAGVMQNPRHLVRRRGQEARLRCSPMKGHSHVYWYRQLPEEGLKFMVYLQKENIIDESGMPKERFSAEFPKEGPSILRIQQVVRGDSAAYFCASSLESLRDTQYFGPGTRLTVL.

CDR3 sequence (DNA): TGTGCCAGCAGTTTATCTTCAGGGTACAGCACTGAAGCTTTCTTT. Protein: CASSLSSGYSTEAFF. This chain connects TRBV27 to TRBJ1-1, with D tentatively TRBD1 (5 bases). This CDR3 is built from 15 residues. Looked up from germline, CDR1 is MNHEY and CDR2 is SMNVEV (reference sequence). With 0 bases removed from V and 4 bases from J, the gap between germline ends came to 12 bases.

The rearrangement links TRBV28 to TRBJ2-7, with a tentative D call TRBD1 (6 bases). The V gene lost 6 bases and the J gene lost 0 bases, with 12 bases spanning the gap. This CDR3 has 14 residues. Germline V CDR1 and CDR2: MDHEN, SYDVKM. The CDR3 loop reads CASRPGTYSYEQYF. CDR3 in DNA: TGTGCCAGCAGGCCCGGGACATACTCCTACGAGCAGTACTTC. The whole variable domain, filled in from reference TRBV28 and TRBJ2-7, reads DVKVTQSSRYLVKRTGEKVFLECVQDMDHENMFWYRQDPGLGLRLIYFSYDVKMKEKGDIPEGYSVSREKKERFSLILESASTNQTSMYLCASRPGTYSYEQYFGPGTRLTVT.

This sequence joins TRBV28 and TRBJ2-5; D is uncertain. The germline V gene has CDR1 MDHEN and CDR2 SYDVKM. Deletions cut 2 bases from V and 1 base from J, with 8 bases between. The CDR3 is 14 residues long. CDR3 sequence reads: CASSLPGFQETQYF. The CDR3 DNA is TGTGCCAGCAGTTTACCAGGTTTCCAAGAGACCCAGTACTTC.

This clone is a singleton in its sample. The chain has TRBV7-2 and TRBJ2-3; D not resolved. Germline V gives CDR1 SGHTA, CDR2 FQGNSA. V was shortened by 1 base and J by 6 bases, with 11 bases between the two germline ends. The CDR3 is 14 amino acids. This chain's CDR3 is CASSLGSVEDTQYF. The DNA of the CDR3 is TGTGCCAGCAGCTTAGGTTCGGTGGAGGATACGCAGTATTTT.

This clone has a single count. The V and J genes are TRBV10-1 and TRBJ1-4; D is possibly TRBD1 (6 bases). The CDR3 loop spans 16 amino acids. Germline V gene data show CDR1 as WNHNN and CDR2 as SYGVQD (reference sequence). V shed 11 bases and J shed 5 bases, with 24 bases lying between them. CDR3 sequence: CAGRINCRGPNEKLFF. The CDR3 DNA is TGCGCCGGACGGATAAATTGCAGGGGCCCAAATGAAAAACTGTTTTTT.

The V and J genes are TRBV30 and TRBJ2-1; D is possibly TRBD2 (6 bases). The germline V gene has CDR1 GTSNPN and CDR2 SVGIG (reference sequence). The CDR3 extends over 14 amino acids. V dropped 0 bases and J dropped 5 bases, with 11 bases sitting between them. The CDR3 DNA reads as TGTGCCTGGAGTGTACTGGCGGGGAACAATGAGCAGTTCTTC. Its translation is CAWSVLAGNNEQFF.

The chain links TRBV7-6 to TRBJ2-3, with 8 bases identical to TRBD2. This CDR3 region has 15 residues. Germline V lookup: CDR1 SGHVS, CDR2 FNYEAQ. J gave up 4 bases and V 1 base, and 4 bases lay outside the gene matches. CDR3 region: CASSLEVAGPDTQYF. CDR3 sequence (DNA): TGTGCCAGCAGCTTAGAGGTAGCGGGACCAGATACGCAGTATTTT. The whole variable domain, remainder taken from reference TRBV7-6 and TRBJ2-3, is GAGVSQSPRYKVTKRGQDVALRCDPISGHVSLYWYRQALGQGPEFLTYFNYEAQQDKSGLPNDRFSAERPEGSISTLTIQRTEQRDSAMYRCASSLEVAGPDTQYFGPGTRLTVL.

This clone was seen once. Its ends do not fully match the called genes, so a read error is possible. The CDR3 loop reads CASREYRTAPF. CDR3 sequence (DNA): TGTGCCAGCAGGGAATATCGGACAGCCCCCTTT. V is TRBV2 and J is TRBJ1-1; perhaps TRBD1 as D (6 bases). From germline, CDR1 is SNHLY and CDR2 FYNNEI. This CDR3 is built from 11 residues.

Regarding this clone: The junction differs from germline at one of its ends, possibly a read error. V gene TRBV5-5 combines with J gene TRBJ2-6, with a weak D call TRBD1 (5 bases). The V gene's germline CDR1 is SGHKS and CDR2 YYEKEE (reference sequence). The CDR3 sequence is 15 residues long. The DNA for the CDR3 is TGTGCCAGCAGCTTGGACAGCTCTGGGGCCAACGGCCTGACTTTC. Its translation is CASSLDSSGANGLTF.

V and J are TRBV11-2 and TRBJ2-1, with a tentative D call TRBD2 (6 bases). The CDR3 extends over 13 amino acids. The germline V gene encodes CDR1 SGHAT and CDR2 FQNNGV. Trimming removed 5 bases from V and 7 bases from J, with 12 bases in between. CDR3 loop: CASSIGSPNEQFF. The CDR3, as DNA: TGTGCCAGCAGCATCGGGAGTCCAAATGAGCAGTTCTTC.

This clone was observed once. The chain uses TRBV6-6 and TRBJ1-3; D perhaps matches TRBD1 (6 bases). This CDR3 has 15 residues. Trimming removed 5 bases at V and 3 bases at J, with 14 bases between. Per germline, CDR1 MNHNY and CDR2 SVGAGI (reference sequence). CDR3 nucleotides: TGTGCCAGCAGTCCATACAGGGCCCTTGGAAACACCATATATTTT. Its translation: CASSPYRALGNTIYF.